The 10 T cell receptor beta chains presented below share a single source sample, sequenced in a study of T cell changes during pregnancy in multiple sclerosis. Sequenced by immunoSEQ multiplex PCR; TCRdb stores in-frame clones only, minus some. Here the sample spans roughly 39,000 clones, around 90% being singletons. Sequencing used CD8+ T cells from peripheral blood mononuclear cells, obtained after pregnancy. These receptors were collected from a female donor with multiple sclerosis, enrolled in a pregnancy study.

This clone was counted between two and nine times. The chain joins TRBV29-1 to TRBJ2-7, with a tentative D call TRBD1 (6 bases). The CDR3 has 11 residues. Germline CDR1 SQVTM, CDR2 ANQGSEA. With 0 bases removed from V and 6 bases from J, the gap between germline ends came to 6 bases. The CDR3 region is CSVEEQGEQYF. DNA for the CDR3: TGCAGCGTTGAAGAACAGGGCGAGCAGTACTTC.

The genes are TRBV27 and TRBJ2-1; TRBD2 matches at 10 bases. The V gene end was trimmed by 8 bases and the J gene end by 0 bases; junction bases not matched to a gene: 7. The CDR3 sequence is 16 residues long. Germline CDR1 MNHEY, CDR2 SMNVEV (reference sequence). The CDR3 sequence: CASFHSGGLSYNEQFF. As DNA, the CDR3 is TGTGCCAGCTTCCATAGCGGGGGGCTCTCCTACAATGAGCAGTTCTTC.

This clone was recorded once. The CDR3 region has the DNA TGTGCCAGCAGTTACTCGGGGGCCAGAACTGGAAACACCATATATTTT. This encodes CASSYSGARTGNTIYF. The chain uses TRBV6-5 and TRBJ1-3; a weak D match, TRBD1 (6 bases). The germline V gene encodes CDR1 MNHEY and CDR2 SVGAGI. There are 16 residues in the CDR3. The V end lost 0 bases, the J end lost 2 bases, and 11 bases lay between the germline ends.

The chain employs TRBV28 and TRBJ2-4; TRBD1 matches 10 bases. Unmatched junction bases numbered 11, after V lost 5 bases and J lost 7 bases. From germline, CDR1 is MDHEN and CDR2 SYDVKM. There are 16 residues in the CDR3. The CDR3 nucleotides are TGTGCCAGCAGTCCCTTGGGGACAGGGGTTAGGAACATTCAGTACTTC. Protein: CASSPLGTGVRNIQYF.

This chain connects TRBV19 to TRBJ1-1, with 7 bases matching TRBD1. The CDR3 sequence is 15 residues long. Germline CDR1 and CDR2: LNHDA and SQIVND (reference sequence). The V and J ends lost 3 bases and 4 bases, in that order; junction bases with no gene match: 8. For the CDR3, the DNA is TGTGCCAGTAGTATGCTCATTACAGGGGTCACTGAAGCTTTCTTT. Its translation: CASSMLITGVTEAFF.

CDR3 in amino acids: CASSPLQGASYGYTF. The CDR3 DNA follows: TGTGCCAGCAGTCCACTACAGGGGGCTAGCTATGGCTACACCTTC. J is TRBJ1-2 and V is TRBV28; TRBD1 matches at 9 bases. In germline, CDR1 is MDHEN, CDR2 SYDVKM. This CDR3 is 15 amino acids long. Trimming took 5 bases from V and 4 from J; bases not matched to a gene: 8.

The chain links TRBV15 to TRBJ1-5; 8 bases are a match to TRBD1. Germline CDR1 reads LNHNV; CDR2 reads YYDKDF (reference sequence). V gave up 9 bases and J gave up 6 bases; unmatched junction bases: 10. The CDR3 has 14 residues. This chain's CDR3 is CATAAGGAGQPQHF. DNA for the CDR3: TGTGCCACTGCCGCAGGGGGCGCGGGTCAGCCCCAGCATTTT. The variable domain in full, with the rest retrieved from reference TRBV15 and TRBJ1-5, is DAMVIQNPRYQVTQFGKPVTLSCSQTLNHNVMYWYQQKSSQAPKLLFHYYDKDFNNEADTPDNFQSRRPNTSFCFLDIRSPGLGDTAMYLCATAAGGAGQPQHFGDGTRLSIL.

The chain uses TRBV2 and TRBJ1-1; D not certain. The CDR3 totals 14 residues. With 5 bases removed from V and 4 bases from J, the gap between germline ends came to 14 bases. The V gene's germline CDR1 is SNHLY and CDR2 FYNNEI. CDR3 residues: CASSPDTQSTEAFF. The DNA for the CDR3 is TGTGCCAGCAGTCCAGACACGCAGTCCACTGAAGCTTTCTTT. The full variable domain, rest sourced from reference TRBV2 and TRBJ1-1, is EPEVTQTPSHQVTQMGQEVILRCVPISNHLYFYWYRQILGQKVEFLVSFYNNEISEKSEIFDDQFSVERPDGSNFTLKIRSTKLEDSAMYFCASSPDTQSTEAFFGQGTRLTVV.

The rearrangement uses TRBV6-5 and TRBJ2-7; D uncertain. The CDR3 is 13 amino acids. The V and J ends lost 2 bases and 5 bases respectively, with 10 bases between them. CDR1 and CDR2 from the germline V gene are MNHEY and SVGAGI. The CDR3 protein is CASSYEMGHEQYF. Written as DNA, the CDR3 is TGTGCCAGCAGTTACGAGATGGGCCACGAGCAGTACTTC.

The chain recombines TRBV7-9 with TRBJ2-5, with 15 bases aligning to TRBD2. The CDR3 consists of 19 residues. With V trimmed by 1 base and J by 2 bases, 8 bases remained unmatched. Germline V CDR1 and CDR2: SEHNR, FQNEAQ (reference sequence). The CDR3 region has the DNA TGTGCCAGCAGCTTAGACGGGACTAGCGGGAGGAACCTGCAAGAGACCCAGTACTTC. This gives the protein CASSLDGTSGRNLQETQYF.